This entry features one T cell receptor beta chain sequence. Its antigen remains undetermined. Base qualities are not provided; no much larger clone lies one nucleotide away. Whole blood was collected in K2EDTA tubes by collaborating institutions according to the institutions' own protocols. For TCRbeta analysis, collaborator samples were shipped as frozen whole blood, as isolated PBMCs, or as DNA extracted from either sample type. These data originate in a study of blood T cell repertoires in COVID-19 (dated by TCRdb to 2020 to 2022). Some background on the complete study: Samples covering the acute and convalescent phases of COVID-19 were provided by collaborators in the United States, Italy and Spain. The prospective study material was composed of cDNA or gDNA derived from T cells, B-cell-depleted T cells, or PBMCs. Subjects who had been exposed to COVID-19, were actively infected with it, or had recovered from it provided the deeply sampled blood TCRbeta repertoires that made up the dataset. A freely available public database, intended as a resource for researchers studying the immune response to SARS-CoV-2, is where the repertoires were released. The samples were drawn from two sources: the first 160 participants of the ongoing ImmuneRACE study, and 1,200 or so subjects contributed by 6 global collaborators. A de-identified subject ID, COVID-19 status, age in years and sex were almost always included in the sample metadata. Where HLA class I and class II types were available, the types were taken from metadata supplied by the sample provider, not from assay-based typing. General study outcomes and caveats: The quantity of clinical and demographic metadata differed by source and by participant and was supplied without curation.

The immunoSEQ Assay, a bias-controlled multiplex PCR, was used to amplify TCRbeta CDR3 regions from genomic DNA. Per the original workflow: Within the assay, amplification of reference gene primers was used to estimate how many nucleated cells each sample contained. Sequence reads were collapsed and filtered to measure the absolute abundance of every unique TCRbeta CDR3 rearrangement. For each sample, productive Simpson clonality was calculated as the square root of Simpson's diversity index across productive rearrangements. In its TCRdb copy, this immuneACCESS table keeps in-frame sequences only and misses some clones. Where compared with another copy, unresolved V genes explain less than half of these, and the others have no known cause. Clone size and V and J calls were adopted from that table, with D and trimming inferred from the DNA. In all, the sample holds roughly 150,000 clones, and approximately 90% of those were seen once. Of the sample, around 14% falls within the top ten clones.

Ends trimmed: V by 4 bases, J by 8 bases; bases unmatched to a gene: 10. The CDR3 starts with the cysteine, ends with the phenylalanine, and has 16 residues. The kept DNA is CDR3 alone, 48 bases in frame from the first base. CDR1 and CDR2 are drawn from the germline V gene (reference sequence): LNHDA, SQIVND. The sample was peripheral blood. The sequence joins TRBV19 to TRBJ2-1, and 11 bases in between align with TRBD2. The sequence came from a woman in her forties with acute or convalescent COVID-19. The CDR3 protein sequence reads: CASSTTSGGASHEQFF. The DNA is as follows: TGTGCCAGTAGTACAACTAGCGGGGGCGCATCTCATGAGCAGTTCTTC. With the portions outside the CDR3 filled from the reference TRBV19 and TRBJ2-1 genes, the complete variable region becomes DGGITQSPKYLFRKEGQNVTLSCEQNLNHDAMYWYRQDPGQGLRLIYYSQIVNDFQKGDIAEGYSVSREKKESFPLTVTSAQKNPTAFYLCASSTTSGGASHEQFFGPGTRLTVL.